One sample yielded the 22 T cell receptor beta chains listed below, sequenced in a study of blood T cell repertoires in COVID-19. Repertoires were generated with immunoSEQ multiplex PCR, while TCRdb's copy carries only in-frame clones and drops some. This table holds approximately 330,000 clones, around nine tenths found once. Sequencing used PBMCs or T cells enriched from blood (not recorded which). The receptors here all came from a woman under 40 who had recovered from COVID-19.

The chain joins TRBV19 to TRBJ2-3; the match to TRBD2 covers 7 bases. Trimming cost V 10 bases and J 6 bases; bases outside gene matches: 7. The V gene's germline CDR1 is LNHDA and CDR2 SQIVND (reference sequence). This CDR3 has 12 residues. CDR3 residues: CATQTGGDTQYF. The CDR3 bases are TGTGCCACTCAAACCGGGGGGGATACGCAGTATTTT.

The chain joins TRBV7-9 to TRBJ1-4; D is unresolved. V was shortened by 1 base and J by 0 bases, with 9 bases between the two germline ends. CDR1 SEHNR and CDR2 FQNEAQ come from the germline V gene (reference sequence). The CDR3 extends over 16 amino acids. In DNA, the CDR3 is TGTGCCAGCAGCTTAGGTCCGGGGACAACTAATGAAAAACTGTTTTTT. It yields the protein CASSLGPGTTNEKLFF.

The chain joins TRBV6-5 to TRBJ2-7, with D perhaps TRBD2 (5 bases). The V end lost 7 bases, the J end lost 0 bases, and 13 bases lay between the germline ends. This CDR3 region has 14 residues. Per the germline V gene, CDR1 is MNHEY and CDR2 is SVGAGI. The CDR3 sequence is CASKFRTFSYEQYF. The CDR3 nucleotides read TGTGCCAGCAAGTTTAGGACTTTCTCCTACGAGCAGTACTTC.

The J gene is TRBJ2-1, the V gene TRBV6-4; 11 bases match TRBD2. The CDR3 is 18 residues long. V lost 0 bases, J lost 1 base, and 5 bases stayed unmatched. Germline-derived CDR1 and CDR2 are MRHNA and SNTAGT. Here the CDR3 DNA reads TGTGCCAGCAGTGACTCTAGCGGGAGGGCCTCATCCTACAATGAGCAGTTCTTC. Its protein product is CASSDSSGRASSYNEQFF.

This chain connects TRBV11-2 to TRBJ1-4; TRBD1 matches at 9 bases. With 3 bases clipped from V and 8 bases from J, the junction kept 7 bases outside the gene matches. CDR1 and CDR2 (germline): SGHAT, FQNNGV. The CDR3 runs to 15 residues. CDR3 region: CASSLGTGGWEKLFF. CDR3 DNA: TGTGCCAGCAGCTTGGGAACAGGGGGCTGGGAAAAACTGTTTTTT.

V and J are TRBV4-1 and TRBJ1-4, with 9 bases aligning to TRBD1. V was pared by 3 bases and J by 5 bases, with 10 bases of the junction left unmatched. Germline CDR1 is MGHRA and CDR2 is YSYEKL. The CDR3 consists of 17 residues. DNA of the CDR3: TGCGCCAGCAGCCATTATGAGACCGGGACAGGGAATGAAAAACTGTTTTTT. Protein product: CASSHYETGTGNEKLFF.

V is TRBV11-1 and J is TRBJ1-1, with a possible D match to TRBD1 (5 bases). Germline CDR1 reads SGHAT; CDR2 reads FQDESV (reference sequence). V was trimmed by 4 bases and J by 5 bases, leaving 17 bases between them. The CDR3 has 15 residues. CDR3 protein: CASSSRVAGGTEAFF. DNA for the CDR3: TGTGCCAGCAGCTCCCGCGTGGCCGGGGGAACTGAAGCTTTCTTT.

The chain carries TRBV7-9 and TRBJ2-2; D might be TRBD2 (6 bases). CDR1 and CDR2 (germline): SEHNR, FQNEAQ (reference sequence). V lost 1 base and J 2 bases, leaving 17 bases between the germline ends. The CDR3 consists of 18 residues. The CDR3 here is CASSLGFYSSANTGELFF. The DNA of the CDR3 is TGTGCCAGCAGCTTAGGATTCTATTCTAGCGCTAACACCGGGGAGCTGTTTTTT.

The chain combines TRBV6-5 with TRBJ2-5; TRBD2 aligns across 8 bases. The CDR3 sequence is 13 residues long. The V gene end was trimmed by 10 bases and the J gene end by 4 bases; junction bases not matched to a gene: 8. CDR1 is MNHEY and CDR2 is SVGAGI in the germline V gene. CDR3 nucleotides: TGTGCCACCAAAGCGGGGGCGGGAGAGACCCAGTACTTC. As protein: CATKAGAGETQYF.

This clone was seen only a few times. The CDR3 here is CASSEGPVMETQYF. CDR3 in DNA: TGTGCCAGCAGTGAAGGCCCAGTTATGGAGACCCAGTACTTC. V and J are TRBV6-1 and TRBJ2-5; no clear D gene. The V gene lost 1 base and the J gene lost 5 bases, with 11 bases spanning the gap. CDR3 length: 14 amino acids. Germline CDR1 reads MNHNS; CDR2 reads SASEGT.

The chain combines TRBV2 with TRBJ1-1; no clear D. Trimming stripped 1 base from V and 0 bases from J, with 3 bases between. This CDR3 is 13 amino acids long. The germline V gene has CDR1 SNHLY and CDR2 FYNNEI. The CDR3 is CASSEGLNTEAFF. DNA of the CDR3: TGTGCCAGCAGTGAAGGGCTGAACACTGAAGCTTTCTTT.

The rearrangement uses TRBV30 and TRBJ1-5; tentatively, D is TRBD1 (5 bases). V dropped 2 bases and J dropped 4 bases, with 9 bases sitting between them. The CDR3 totals 13 residues. Germline CDR1 GTSNPN, CDR2 SVGIG (reference sequence). Written as DNA, the CDR3 is TGTGCCTGGAGTACTAACAGGAATCAGCCCCAGCATTTT. This codes for CAWSTNRNQPQHF.

The chain couples TRBV28 to TRBJ1-2; 8 bases align to TRBD1. J lost 7 bases, V lost 3 bases, and 10 bases had no gene match. Germline V gene data show CDR1 as MDHEN and CDR2 as SYDVKM. The CDR3 totals 15 residues. CDR3 DNA sequence: TGTGCCAGCAGTTTTCCGGGACAGGACGGCTTTGGCTACACCTTC. It encodes CASSFPGQDGFGYTF.

The chain employs TRBV27 and TRBJ2-2; 9 bases map to TRBD1. The germline CDR1 and CDR2 sequences are MNHEY and SMNVEV (reference sequence). This CDR3 region has 17 residues. J gave up 3 bases and V 6 bases, and 11 bases lay outside the gene matches. The CDR3 coding sequence is TGTGCCAGCAGATCCACAGGGGGCTCGTTTTACACCGGGGAGCTGTTTTTT. This translates into CASRSTGGSFYTGELFF.

This rearrangement joins TRBV19 to TRBJ2-1; possible D gene TRBD2, 5 bases. Germline lookup yields CDR1 LNHDA and CDR2 SQIVND (reference sequence). The V end lost 5 bases, the J end lost 6 bases, and 14 bases lay between the germline ends. CDR3 length: 14 amino acids. The CDR3 spells CASSLEGGSNEQFF. In DNA form, the CDR3 reads TGTGCCAGTAGTCTGGAAGGAGGTTCCAATGAGCAGTTCTTC.

This clone was seen a single time. V gene TRBV3-1 (or the pseudogene TRBV3-2) combines with J gene TRBJ1-4; 7 bases are shared with TRBD1. V trimming: 2 bases; J trimming: 2 bases; junction bases outside the gene matches: 8. Per germline, CDR1 LGHDT and CDR2 YNNKEL (reference sequence). This CDR3 is 17 amino acids long. CDR3 in amino acids: CASSQRNTGDTNEKLFF. The CDR3 DNA sequence: TGTGCCAGCAGCCAACGTAATACAGGGGATACTAATGAAAAACTGTTTTTT.

In its sample, this clone was seen once. The chain links TRBV19 to TRBJ2-1; 9 positions match TRBD1. There are 16 residues in the CDR3. The V gene end was trimmed by 4 bases and the J gene end by 6 bases; junction bases not matched to a gene: 10. Germline CDR1 is LNHDA and CDR2 is SQIVND (reference sequence). CDR3: CASSRNSGQGFNEQFF. DNA for the CDR3: TGTGCCAGTAGTAGAAATTCGGGACAGGGATTCAATGAGCAGTTCTTC.

The rearrangement uses TRBV18 and TRBJ2-2, with D possibly being TRBD1 (6 bases). Germline V gene data show CDR1 as KGHSH and CDR2 as LQKENI. The CDR3 is 17 residues long. V gave up 4 bases and J gave up 0 bases, with 15 bases separating them. The CDR3 DNA is TGTGCCAGCTCACGTGGGACACCTGAAACGAACACCGGGGAGCTGTTTTTT. Protein sequence: CASSRGTPETNTGELFF.

CDR3 coding DNA: TGTGCCAGCAGTTATGGGCCGCAAAATCAGCCCCAGCATTTT. It encodes CASSYGPQNQPQHF. The genes are TRBV6-2 or TRBV6-3 and TRBJ1-5; unclear D gene. With 3 bases removed from V and 4 bases from J, the gap between germline ends came to 10 bases. Germline lookup yields CDR1 MNHEY and CDR2 SVGEGT. There are 14 residues in the CDR3.

V is TRBV12-3 or TRBV12-4 and J is TRBJ2-1; D remains ambiguous. V was clipped by 8 bases and J by 0 bases, with 8 bases between them. The CDR3 length is 13 residues. The DNA of the CDR3 is TGTGCCAGCGCGGCGAGCTCCTACAATGAGCAGTTCTTC. It yields the protein CASAASSYNEQFF.

This rearrangement joins TRBV3-1 (or the pseudogene TRBV3-2) to TRBJ2-1; 9 nucleotides agree with TRBD2. Germline lookup yields CDR1 LGHDT and CDR2 YNNKEL (reference sequence). The CDR3 totals 17 residues. Unmatched junction bases numbered 10, after V lost 3 bases and J lost 4 bases. CDR3 sequence (DNA): TGTGCCAGCAGCCAGGTCCCCTGGCGGGAGGGTTACAATGAGCAGTTCTTC. Protein sequence: CASSQVPWREGYNEQFF.

The V gene is TRBV7-9, the J gene TRBJ2-1, with TRBD2 matching 13 bases. CDR1 is SEHNR, CDR2 FQNEAQ, per germline (reference sequence). With 5 bases clipped from V and 6 bases from J, the junction kept 4 bases outside the gene matches. The CDR3 sequence is 15 residues long. The CDR3 nucleotides are TGTGCCAGCAGCGACCGACTAGCGGGAGGCAATGAGCAGTTCTTC. Protein product: CASSDRLAGGNEQFF.